This TCR beta chain came from a study of shared clonotypes between healthy human individuals. Measured with immunoSEQ multiplex PCR; TCRdb has only the in-frame clones, and not every one. Of over 750,000 clones listed, roughly 96% were seen once; the top ten hold less than 0.25%. CD45RO-negative, CCR7-positively selected cells formed the naive CD8 fraction, excluding terminally differentiated effector memory CD45RA+ cells. V lost 2 bases and J 7 bases, leaving 10 bases between the germline ends. The CDR3 has 12 amino acids. Germline CDR1 SQVTM, CDR2 ANQGSEA. This chain joins TRBV29-1 and TRBJ2-3, with a weak D call TRBD2 (6 bases). Sequenced input: naive CD8+ T cells sorted from blood. The clonotype originates from a man aged 25-45 years in good health. CDR3 nucleotides: TGCAGCGTTGAACAGGAGGGAAATACGCAGTATTTT. Amino acid sequence: CSVEQEGNTQYF.